This TCR beta chain was observed in a study of blood T cell repertoires in COVID-19. Across the study: Acute and convalescent COVID-19 specimens originated in the United States, Italy and Spain. Sources were T cells, B-cell-depleted T cells, or PBMCs; the material itself was cDNA or gDNA.

Methods used by the authors: Reference gene primer amplification gave estimated nucleated cell counts. Repertoires were generated with immunoSEQ multiplex PCR, while TCRdb's copy carries only in-frame clones and drops some. The DNA gave D and trimming, while V, J and clone size come from that table. The data hold 150,000 to 200,000 clones, with about four fifths observed a single time. The Seattle patients joined while their infection was active and were tracked longitudinally afterward. This CDR3 region has 14 residues. V lost 5 bases, J lost 1 base, and 8 bases lay in between. The germline V gene encodes CDR1 ENHRY and CDR2 SYGVKD.

The specimen was peripheral blood. This clonotype was obtained from a woman aged 80 or over with COVID-19, enrolled during active disease. The gene calls are TRBV10-3 and TRBJ2-2, with a weak D call TRBD1 (5 bases). CDR3 loop: CAISTGMNTGELFF. CDR3 coding DNA: TGTGCCATCAGTACAGGAATGAACACCGGGGAGCTGTTTTTT.